The 4 T cell receptor beta chains listed next were all sequenced from one sample in a study of T-cell reconstitution after alpha-beta-depleted transplantation in children. Using unique molecular identifiers, the investigators prepared the TCRbeta library. From the PCR reads, TCRdb called clonotypes with MiXCR, one entry per CDR3 protein. This table has about 600,000 distinct CDR3 sequences, 20% to 25% appearing once. This specimen consisted of PBMCs, mostly from graft donor cells, obtained 360 days after TCRalphabeta/CD19-depleted stem cell transplant. These receptors all stem from a boy in the first two years of life who had a stem cell transplant for acute myeloid leukemia, so the T cells may come from the graft donor.

The chain links TRBV20-1 to TRBJ2-5, with D possibly TRBD1 on 6 matching bases. Germline V gene sequence: CDR1 DFQATT, CDR2 SNEGSKA (reference sequence). Between the trimmed V and J ends, which lost 0 bases and 7 bases, there was a span of 9 bases. The CDR3 length is 12 residues. The CDR3 region has the DNA TGCAGTGCTAGAGAACTCAGGGGGACCCAGTACTTC. Protein product: CSARELRGTQYF.

This clonotype came up many times. This chain links TRBV20-1 with TRBJ2-3; tentatively, D is TRBD1 or TRBD2 (5 bases each). Trimming removed 3 bases from V and 2 bases from J, with 18 bases in between. The CDR3 is 16 residues long. Germline values: CDR1 DFQATT, CDR2 SNEGSKA (reference sequence). CDR3 bases: TGCAGTGCTAGTCGGGACGCCCGACCTACCACAGATACGCAGTATTTT. This gives the protein CSASRDARPTTDTQYF.

The table lists this clonotype with a few counts. V usage is TRBV20-1 and J usage is TRBJ2-3, with 11 bases identical to TRBD1. Germline lookup yields CDR1 DFQATT and CDR2 SNEGSKA (reference sequence). Trimming took 1 base from V and 6 from J; bases not matched to a gene: 9. The CDR3 runs 16 residues. CDR3 sequence (DNA): TGCAGTGCTAGAGTTTGGGACAGGGGGTTAGCGGATACGCAGTATTTT. Translation gives CSARVWDRGLADTQYF.

As concerns this clonotype: This may be a read error, as it is one base from a much larger clone. V usage is TRBV20-1 and J usage is TRBJ2-5; D is possibly TRBD1 or TRBD2 (7 bases each). There are 14 residues in the CDR3. CDR1 DFQATT and CDR2 SNEGSKA come from the germline V gene (reference sequence). CDR3: CCASSRGGQETQYF. The CDR3, as DNA: TGCTGTGCTAGCTCCAGGGGGGGTCAGGAGACCCAGTACTTC.